A single sample is the source of the 20 T cell receptor beta chains below, sequenced in a study of cytomegalovirus exposure and HLA in healthy donors. 60 Vbeta and 13 Jbeta primers were used in PCR. This table comes from immunoSEQ multiplex PCR, and its TCRdb copy is limited to in-frame clones, with some not included. The repertoire holds 100,000 to 150,000 clones, with around four fifths as singletons. Sequenced material: PBMCs. The receptor source for this set is a female donor in good health and CMV-seronegative.

The rearrangement joins TRBV7-3 to TRBJ2-3; D ambiguous. This CDR3 is 13 amino acids long. The germline V and J ends were trimmed by 3 bases and 0 bases, with 4 bases remaining between them. CDR1 is SGHTA, CDR2 FQGTGA, per germline. CDR3 nucleotide sequence: TGTGCCAGCAGCTTGGGCAGCACAGATACGCAGTATTTT. This codes for CASSLGSTDTQYF.

V gene TRBV19 combines with J gene TRBJ2-2; a possible D gene is TRBD2 (5 bases). The V gene lost 6 bases and the J gene lost 4 bases, with 9 bases spanning the gap. Germline V CDR1 and CDR2: LNHDA, SQIVND (reference sequence). This CDR3 has 13 residues. The CDR3 coding sequence is TGTGCCAGTAGGAGGGTTCTCACCGGGGAGCTGTTTTTT. Translation: CASRRVLTGELFF.

The chain links TRBV7-9 to TRBJ2-7; D not resolved. Germline V gene data show CDR1 as SEHNR and CDR2 as FQNEAQ (reference sequence). With 7 bases removed from V and 3 bases from J, the gap between germline ends came to 19 bases. The CDR3 totals 15 residues. The CDR3 DNA reads as TGTGCCAGCACCTCTAAGTACGCTAAAGACTACGAGCAGTACTTC. Translation: CASTSKYAKDYEQYF.

This chain links TRBV27 with TRBJ2-1, with 10 bases fitting TRBD1. The CDR3 runs to 17 residues. Looked up from germline, CDR1 is MNHEY and CDR2 is SMNVEV (reference sequence). J gave up 6 bases and V 6 bases, and 14 bases lay outside the gene matches. The CDR3 protein is CASSTLTGTGASNEQFF. The CDR3 DNA is TGTGCCAGCAGCACTTTGACCGGGACAGGGGCAAGCAATGAGCAGTTCTTC.

The rearrangement links TRBV19 to TRBJ2-6, with D hard to call. The V end was cut by 3 bases, the J end by 0 bases, with 15 bases between. The CDR3 is 18 amino acids. The germline V gene encodes CDR1 LNHDA and CDR2 SQIVND (reference sequence). The CDR3 spells CASSIRGSRTSGANVLTF. CDR3 nucleotide sequence: TGTGCCAGTAGTATCAGAGGCAGTCGAACCTCTGGGGCCAACGTCCTGACTTTC. Filled out from reference TRBV19 and TRBJ2-6, the complete variable domain reads DGGITQSPKYLFRKEGQNVTLSCEQNLNHDAMYWYRQDPGQGLRLIYYSQIVNDFQKGDIAEGYSVSREKKESFPLTVTSAQKNPTAFYLCASSIRGSRTSGANVLTFGAGSRLTVL.

On this clone: Other nucleotide sequences from this sample produce the same CDR3. The gene calls are TRBV10-3 and TRBJ1-5; 9 nucleotides agree with TRBD1. Germline CDR1 and CDR2: ENHRY and SYGVKD. The V gene end was trimmed by 4 bases and the J gene end by 3 bases; junction bases not matched to a gene: 4. The CDR3 is made up of 15 amino acids. CDR3 coding DNA: TGTGCCATCAGTGGAGGACAGGGGTACAATCAGCCCCAGCATTTT. This codes for CAISGGQGYNQPQHF.

The chain has TRBV28 and TRBJ2-1; 8 nucleotides match TRBD2. From germline, CDR1 is MDHEN and CDR2 SYDVKM. J gave up 7 bases and V 2 bases, and 7 bases lay outside the gene matches. This CDR3 has 15 residues. CDR3 loop: CASSLERELGNEQFF. DNA for the CDR3: TGTGCCAGCAGTTTAGAGCGGGAGTTGGGGAATGAGCAGTTCTTC. Filled out from reference TRBV28 and TRBJ2-1, the complete variable domain reads DVKVTQSSRYLVKRTGEKVFLECVQDMDHENMFWYRQDPGLGLRLIYFSYDVKMKEKGDIPEGYSVSREKKERFSLILESASTNQTSMYLCASSLERELGNEQFFGPGTRLTVL.

This clone was seen a single time. This chain links TRBV7-9 with TRBJ2-5, with D tentatively TRBD1 (5 bases). Trimming removed 5 bases from V and 4 bases from J, with 11 bases in between. The CDR3 totals 13 residues. Germline-derived CDR1 and CDR2 are SEHNR and FQNEAQ (reference sequence). As DNA, the CDR3 is TGTGCCAGCAGCCCCCAGGGTGGAGAGACCCAGTACTTC. It encodes CASSPQGGETQYF.

The chain combines TRBV9 with TRBJ1-1; D is unresolved. Germline V gene sequence: CDR1 SGDLS, CDR2 YYNGEE. The CDR3 runs to 13 residues. V was shortened by 3 bases and J by 3 bases, with 9 bases between the two germline ends. The CDR3 DNA reads TGTGCCAGCAGCGACCGGGTCGACACTGAAGCTTTCTTT. Translated: CASSDRVDTEAFF.

The chain links TRBV7-2 to TRBJ2-1, with a tentative D call TRBD2 (6 bases). Germline CDR1 is SGHTA and CDR2 is FQGNSA. The CDR3 totals 14 residues. V gave up 6 bases and J gave up 1 base, with 10 bases separating them. The CDR3 here is CASSLSGSYNEQFF. In DNA, the CDR3 is TGTGCCAGCAGTCTTAGCGGTTCCTACAATGAGCAGTTCTTC.

In its sample, this clone was seen a few times. This chain joins TRBV7-5 and TRBJ1-5; the table's D call of TRBD1 was not tested on the DNA. TRBV7-5 is reported as a pseudogene. The CDR3 runs 16 residues. CDR3 DNA sequence: TGTGCCAGAAGCTTAATCCCAGACAGGGGGGCCCAGCCCCAGCATTTT. This encodes CARSLIPDRGAQPQHF.

The chain joins TRBV19 to TRBJ2-6; D is possibly TRBD1 (6 bases). The CDR3 has 17 residues. V lost 3 bases, J lost 0 bases, and 12 bases lay in between. From germline, CDR1 is LNHDA and CDR2 SQIVND (reference sequence). The CDR3 loop is CASSMMGQSSGANVLTF. The CDR3 DNA is TGTGCCAGTAGTATGATGGGACAAAGCTCTGGGGCCAACGTCCTGACTTTC.

The gene calls are TRBV28 and TRBJ1-6, with D possibly TRBD1 on 5 matching bases. This CDR3 region has 14 residues. Looked up from germline, CDR1 is MDHEN and CDR2 is SYDVKM. The V end was cut by 2 bases, the J end by 9 bases, with 11 bases between. CDR3 bases: TGTGCCAGCAGTTTAATCGGACAAACTTCACCCCTCCACTTT. Translation gives CASSLIGQTSPLHF. Looking up the rest from reference TRBV28 and TRBJ1-6 gives the full variable domain: DVKVTQSSRYLVKRTGEKVFLECVQDMDHENMFWYRQDPGLGLRLIYFSYDVKMKEKGDIPEGYSVSREKKERFSLILESASTNQTSMYLCASSLIGQTSPLHFGNGTRLTVT.

This clone was seen a handful of times. The chain employs TRBV5-6 and TRBJ2-7; D is unclear. Germline loops: CDR1 SGHDT, CDR2 YYEEEE. V lost 0 bases, J lost 3 bases, and 7 bases lay in between. This CDR3 region has 13 residues. This CDR3 is CASSLGLFYEQYF. The CDR3 region has the DNA TGTGCCAGCAGCTTGGGACTGTTCTACGAGCAGTACTTC.

V gene TRBV30 combines with J gene TRBJ1-5, with D possibly matching TRBD1 (6 bases). CDR3 size: 15 residues. Between the trimmed V and J ends, which lost 0 bases and 1 base, there was a span of 10 bases. Germline CDR1 GTSNPN, CDR2 SVGIG (reference sequence). The CDR3, as DNA: TGTGCCTGGAGTGTAGGGGGGGCAAGCAATCAGCCCCAGCATTTT. Protein sequence: CAWSVGGASNQPQHF.

In the case of this clone: Other nucleotide sequences from this sample produce the same CDR3. The J gene is TRBJ2-3, the V gene TRBV7-9, with no clear D. V was shortened by 0 bases and J by 0 bases, with 4 bases between the two germline ends. Looked up from germline, CDR1 is SEHNR and CDR2 is FQNEAQ (reference sequence). The CDR3 spans 14 residues. The CDR3 sequence is CASSLAQSTDTQYF. CDR3 sequence (DNA): TGTGCCAGCAGCTTAGCACAGAGCACAGATACGCAGTATTTT.

The chain links TRBV19 to TRBJ2-6; possible D gene TRBD1, 6 bases. Germline CDR1 and CDR2: LNHDA and SQIVND (reference sequence). V lost 1 base and J 0 bases, leaving 16 bases between the germline ends. The CDR3 sequence is 19 residues long. The CDR3 spells CASSIAGTPTSSGANVLTF. The CDR3 nucleotides are TGTGCCAGTAGTATAGCCGGGACACCGACCTCCTCTGGGGCCAACGTCCTGACTTTC.

This clone occurred a few times. The germline gene is not matched at one end of the junction; a read error may be the cause. This rearrangement joins TRBV28 to TRBJ2-7; 8 bases map to TRBD1. This CDR3 has 14 residues. Germline V lookup: CDR1 MDHEN, CDR2 SYDVKM. The CDR3 nucleotides are TGTGCCAGCAGTCCCGTGGGACAGGAAAAAACCCGGACCTTC. Amino acids: CASSPVGQEKTRTF.

This clone appeared once. For the CDR3, the DNA is TGTGCCAGCAGCTTAGGGGCAGGGCGAGGCTACACCTTC. Its protein product is CASSLGAGRGYTF. The chain couples TRBV7-9 to TRBJ1-2, with D perhaps matching TRBD1 (5 bases). CDR3 length: 13 residues. V was trimmed by 1 base and J by 8 bases, leaving 11 bases between them. The germline V gene has CDR1 SEHNR and CDR2 FQNEAQ (reference sequence).

This clone occurred a few times. The chain carries TRBV19 and TRBJ2-7, with TRBD2 matching over 10 bases. The V gene end was trimmed by 9 bases and the J gene end by 4 bases; junction bases not matched to a gene: 9. This CDR3 has 14 amino acids. Germline values: CDR1 LNHDA, CDR2 SQIVND (reference sequence). CDR3 loop: CASGNLAGDYEQYF. The CDR3 DNA sequence: TGTGCCAGCGGGAACCTAGCGGGAGATTACGAGCAGTACTTC. Complete variable domain (other parts from reference TRBV19 and TRBJ2-7): DGGITQSPKYLFRKEGQNVTLSCEQNLNHDAMYWYRQDPGQGLRLIYYSQIVNDFQKGDIAEGYSVSREKKESFPLTVTSAQKNPTAFYLCASGNLAGDYEQYFGPGTRLTVT.